One and the same sample provided the 28 T cell receptor beta chains below, sequenced in a study of T cells in Graves' hyperthyroidism and ophthalmopathy. From RNA transcripts, TCR beta CDR3 regions were amplified. An initial round of RT-PCR targeting the TCR CDR3 relied on the HTBI primer set. One entry per CDR3 protein results from TCRdb running MiXCR on the multiplex PCR reads. The repertoire holds 390,000 or so distinct CDR3 sequences, around 15% seen once, with around 14% in the top ten. Material for sequencing was blood. All receptors derive from a man aged 18 to 29 with Graves' ophthalmopathy.

The CDR3 DNA reads as TGTGCCAGCAGTGAATCGTCAGGGAGGTCTGGGGCCAACGTCCTGACTTTC. As protein: CASSESSGRSGANVLTF. This rearrangement joins TRBV6-1 to TRBJ2-6; D is perhaps TRBD2 (6 bases). The length of the CDR3 is 17 residues. Germline V gene lookup returns CDR1 MNHNS and CDR2 SASEGT. V lost 2 bases, J lost 1 base, and 12 bases lay in between.

This clonotype turned up a few times. The rearrangement joins TRBV19 to TRBJ2-1; no clear D. Germline CDR1 is LNHDA and CDR2 is SQIVND (reference sequence). The CDR3 has 14 residues. V lost 1 base to trimming and J lost 5 bases, with 9 bases between them. CDR3 bases: TGTGCCAGTAGTATAGCGCCTCGGGACAATGAGCAGTTCTTC. Translated: CASSIAPRDNEQFF.

The V and J genes are TRBV27 and TRBJ2-1; D remains unclear. The germline V gene encodes CDR1 MNHEY and CDR2 SMNVEV (reference sequence). The CDR3 sequence is 15 residues long. Trimming removed 5 bases from V and 0 bases from J, with 11 bases in between. CDR3 residues: CASSIRTVSYNEQFF. DNA of the CDR3: TGTGCCAGCAGTATACGGACGGTCTCCTACAATGAGCAGTTCTTC.

This clonotype was recorded at least ten times. V gene TRBV19 combines with J gene TRBJ1-1; D is undetermined. CDR3 length: 15 residues. V gave up 5 bases and J gave up 4 bases, with 17 bases separating them. Germline-derived CDR1 and CDR2 are LNHDA and SQIVND (reference sequence). The CDR3 loop is CASSSSRRLSTEAFF. The DNA of the CDR3 is TGTGCCAGTAGTTCTTCGAGGAGGCTAAGCACTGAAGCTTTCTTT.

This clonotype was counted ten times or more. The chain joins TRBV11-1 to TRBJ1-1; D remains unclear. V lost 1 base, J lost 3 bases, and 9 bases lay in between. Germline V gene data show CDR1 as SGHAT and CDR2 as FQDESV (reference sequence). There are 14 residues in the CDR3. The CDR3 DNA follows: TGTGCCAGCAGCTTAGAGCCGGGTTACACTGAAGCTTTCTTT. Translated, it gives CASSLEPGYTEAFF.

In its sample, this clonotype was seen many times. The chain recombines TRBV5-1 with TRBJ2-1, with 7 bases lining up with TRBD2. Germline V gene sequence: CDR1 SGHRS, CDR2 YFSETQ. The CDR3 totals 15 residues. Unmatched junction bases numbered 4, after V lost 0 bases and J lost 4 bases. CDR3: CASSLGEGGYNEQFF. The CDR3 coding sequence is TGCGCCAGCAGCTTGGGGGAGGGCGGTTACAATGAGCAGTTCTTC. Using reference TRBV5-1 and TRBJ2-1 for the parts outside the CDR3, the full variable domain is KAGVTQTPRYLIKTRGQQVTLSCSPISGHRSVSWYQQTPGQGLQFLFEYFSETQRNKGNFPGRFSGRQFSNSRSEMNVSTLELGDSALYLCASSLGEGGYNEQFFGPGTRLTVL.

This clonotype was recorded at least ten times. The chain joins TRBV13 to TRBJ2-7; 7 nucleotides agree with TRBD1. Germline trimming cut 0 bases from V and 2 bases from J; bases unmatched to any gene: 4. CDR1 PRHDT and CDR2 FYEKMQ come from the germline V gene (reference sequence). The length of the CDR3 is 15 residues. The CDR3 loop reads CASSLGQGTTYEQYF. The CDR3 bases are TGTGCCAGCAGCTTAGGACAGGGGACAACCTACGAGCAGTACTTC.

The chain links TRBV20-1 to TRBJ1-3; 8 bases are a match to TRBD1. CDR1 and CDR2 from the germline V gene are DFQATT and SNEGSKA (reference sequence). This CDR3 comprises 16 residues. V was pared by 0 bases and J by 0 bases, with 4 bases of the junction left unmatched. In nucleotides, the CDR3 is TGCAGTGCTAGAGATAGGACAGGGAACTCTGGAAACACCATATATTTT. This gives the protein CSARDRTGNSGNTIYF.

The chain links TRBV19 to TRBJ2-7, with D possibly TRBD2 on 6 matching bases. Germline assignment: CDR1 LNHDA and CDR2 SQIVND (reference sequence). V was shortened by 5 bases and J by 0 bases, with 14 bases between the two germline ends. The CDR3 sequence is 15 residues long. CDR3 amino acids: CASSFRGEFSYEQYF. The CDR3 DNA reads as TGTGCCAGTAGTTTCCGCGGGGAGTTCTCCTACGAGCAGTACTTC.

The table lists this clonotype with many counts. The rearrangement links TRBV7-9 to TRBJ2-1, with 13 positions matching TRBD2. V dropped 2 bases and J dropped 5; count of bases not matched to a gene: 6. This CDR3 is 17 amino acids long. Germline V gene lookup returns CDR1 SEHNR and CDR2 FQNEAQ (reference sequence). CDR3 DNA: TGTGCCAGCAGCTTATGGAGGACTAGCGGGAGCCACAATGAGCAGTTCTTC. Its protein product is CASSLWRTSGSHNEQFF. The whole variable domain, remainder taken from reference TRBV7-9 and TRBJ2-1, is DTGVSQNPRHKITKRGQNVTFRCDPISEHNRLYWYRQTLGQGPEFLTYFQNEAQLEKSRLLSDRFSAERPKGSFSTLEIQRTEQGDSAMYLCASSLWRTSGSHNEQFFGPGTRLTVL.

The sample holds many counts of this clonotype. The chain combines TRBV6-2 or TRBV6-3 with TRBJ2-1; possible D gene TRBD2, 5 bases. The CDR3 is made up of 14 amino acids. CDR1 and CDR2 from the germline V gene are MNHEY and SVGEGT. The V end was cut by 6 bases, the J end by 9 bases, with 18 bases between. CDR3 DNA sequence: TGTGCCAGCAGCCTACGGATAGCTCGGGGTGAGCAGTTCTTC. Amino acids: CASSLRIARGEQFF.

The V call is TRBV7-9, the J call TRBJ2-7, with TRBD2 matching 13 bases. This CDR3 comprises 17 residues. The junction had 10 bases not matched to a gene; V was cut back by 4 bases and J by 4 bases. Germline-derived CDR1 and CDR2 are SEHNR and FQNEAQ (reference sequence). This chain's CDR3 is CASSSRTSGSNKYEQYF. As DNA, the CDR3 is TGTGCCAGCAGCTCCCGGACTAGCGGGAGTAATAAGTACGAGCAGTACTTC.

This clonotype has a count of ten or more. The rearrangement uses TRBV12-5 and TRBJ1-5; no reliable D call. The germline V gene encodes CDR1 LGHNT and CDR2 FRNRAP. This CDR3 region has 12 residues. V lost 0 bases and J 5 bases, leaving 2 bases between the germline ends. The CDR3 reads CASGLVYQPQHF. In DNA form, the CDR3 reads TGTGCTAGTGGTTTGGTATATCAGCCCCAGCATTTT.

The J gene is TRBJ2-3, the V gene TRBV19, with TRBD2 matching 7 bases. The CDR3 is 15 amino acids. The V and J ends lost 4 bases and 0 bases, in that order; junction bases with no gene match: 4. Germline values: CDR1 LNHDA, CDR2 SQIVND (reference sequence). The DNA for the CDR3 is TGTGCCAGTAGTAAGGCTAGCGGTAGCACAGATACGCAGTATTTT. Protein sequence: CASSKASGSTDTQYF.

The sample holds a few counts of this clonotype. The J gene is TRBJ2-5, the V gene TRBV5-1; no definite D call. The CDR3 contains 14 residues. CDR1 and CDR2 from the germline V gene are SGHRS and YFSETQ. The V end was cut by 2 bases, the J end by 5 bases, with 13 bases between. For the CDR3, the DNA is TGCGCCAGCAGCTTTTTGAGCGTAGATGAGACCCAGTACTTC. Its translation: CASSFLSVDETQYF.

This clonotype was detected many times. The V call is TRBV12-3 or TRBV12-4, the J call TRBJ1-1, with D hard to call. The V end was cut by 4 bases, the J end by 4 bases, with 7 bases between. The CDR3 is 12 amino acids. As DNA, the CDR3 is TGTGCCAGCAGTTCGGTTGGCACTGAAGCTTTCTTT. Its translation is CASSSVGTEAFF.

This clonotype was seen many times. The chain links TRBV3-1 to TRBJ1-1; D is possibly TRBD1 (5 bases). The ends were cut back, 5 bases at V and 7 bases at J, with 14 bases in the middle. The CDR3 runs 13 residues. Germline V gene lookup returns CDR1 LGHDT and CDR2 YNNKEL (reference sequence). The CDR3 DNA follows: TGTGCCAGCAGCGGCAGGGAAAGTGATGAAGCTTTCTTT. It yields the protein CASSGRESDEAFF.

The chain joins TRBV20-1 to TRBJ2-5; 11 bases map to TRBD1. CDR1 and CDR2 from the germline V gene are DFQATT and SNEGSKA (reference sequence). The CDR3 runs 16 residues. V was pared by 5 bases and J by 7 bases, with 15 bases of the junction left unmatched. CDR3 bases: TGCAGTGCTCCCCTCCCGGGACAGGGGGTGGGGGGGACCCAGTACTTC. Its protein product is CSAPLPGQGVGGTQYF.

The V call is TRBV18, the J call TRBJ2-7; TRBD2 is a possible D gene (5 bases). V was cut by 5 bases and J by 6 bases, with 14 bases left in between. Germline values: CDR1 KGHSH, CDR2 LQKENI. The CDR3 consists of 13 residues. The CDR3: CASSSLERAEQYF. CDR3 nucleotides: TGTGCCAGCTCATCCCTGGAGAGGGCCGAGCAGTACTTC.

Many counts were recorded for this clonotype. This rearrangement joins TRBV13 to TRBJ2-5; D not certain. The germline V gene has CDR1 PRHDT and CDR2 FYEKMQ (reference sequence). This CDR3 is 13 amino acids long. The V and J ends lost 5 bases and 5 bases respectively, with 12 bases between them. In nucleotides, the CDR3 is TGTGCCAGCAGCCCTCCCCCTGAGGAGACCCAGTACTTC. Translating it yields CASSPPPEETQYF. Full variable domain (rest looked up from reference TRBV13 and TRBJ2-5): AAGVIQSPRHLIKEKRETATLKCYPIPRHDTVYWYQQGPGQDPQFLISFYEKMQSDKGSIPDRFSAQQFSDYHSELNMSSLELGDSALYFCASSPPPEETQYFGPGTRLLVL.

This clonotype was seen only a few times. The chain employs TRBV5-1 and TRBJ2-1; TRBD2 aligns across 10 bases. Trimming cost V 2 bases and J 8 bases; bases outside gene matches: 1. CDR1 is SGHRS, CDR2 YFSETQ, per germline. The CDR3 loop spans 13 amino acids. CDR3 nucleotide sequence: TGCGCCAGCAGCTTAGCGGGGGGGTATGAGCAGTTCTTC. This gives the protein CASSLAGGYEQFF.

This clonotype occurred many times. This chain links TRBV30 with TRBJ1-1, with D tentatively TRBD1 (5 bases). The CDR3 extends over 15 amino acids. Per germline, CDR1 GTSNPN and CDR2 SVGIG (reference sequence). V lost 5 bases and J 4 bases, leaving 20 bases between the germline ends. The CDR3 bases are TGTGCCTGGTCCTGGCAGGGCTCTATGGTCACTGAAGCTTTCTTT. Translation: CAWSWQGSMVTEAFF.

This clonotype was seen repeatedly, ten times or more. J is TRBJ2-7 and V is TRBV10-3; 7 positions match TRBD2. V gave up 3 bases and J gave up 5 bases; unmatched junction bases: 7. Germline V gene data show CDR1 as ENHRY and CDR2 as SYGVKD. The CDR3 extends over 14 amino acids. The DNA for the CDR3 is TGTGCCATCAGTGATCCCCTGGGGGGGAACGAGCAGTACTTC. This codes for CAISDPLGGNEQYF.

The table lists this clonotype with many counts. The rearrangement links TRBV9 to TRBJ2-7; D gene uncertain. From germline, CDR1 is SGDLS and CDR2 YYNGEE. The V gene lost 4 bases and the J gene lost 9 bases, with 26 bases spanning the gap. CDR3 length equals 16 residues. The CDR3 sequence: CASSKHDSPRAYVQYF. Here the CDR3 DNA reads TGTGCCAGCAGCAAACACGACTCCCCACGGGCCTATGTGCAGTACTTC.

The V gene is TRBV2, the J gene TRBJ2-7, with D perhaps given as TRBD1 or TRBD2 (6 bases each). From germline, CDR1 is SNHLY and CDR2 FYNNEI. Trimming pared 8 bases from V and 6 bases from J, leaving 11 bases between. The CDR3 runs to 11 residues. The CDR3 spells CASWGAGEQYF. The CDR3 DNA reads TGTGCCAGCTGGGGGGCTGGCGAGCAGTACTTC.

This clonotype was recorded many times. The chain recombines TRBV5-1 with TRBJ2-7; tentatively, D is TRBD2 (7 bases). Between the trimmed V and J ends, which lost 4 bases and 0 bases, there was a span of 17 bases. This CDR3 spans 16 amino acids. Germline assignment: CDR1 SGHRS and CDR2 YFSETQ. The CDR3 nucleotides are TGCGCCAGCAGCCCCGGGGGGCGGTGGAGCTCCTACGAGCAGTACTTC. It specifies CASSPGGRWSSYEQYF.

V usage is TRBV6-1 and J usage is TRBJ1-2; tentative D call: TRBD1 (6 bases). V dropped 6 bases and J dropped 1 base, with 9 bases sitting between them. Looked up from germline, CDR1 is MNHNS and CDR2 is SASEGT. This CDR3 is 13 amino acids long. CDR3 region: CASRNRDNYGYTF. As DNA, the CDR3 is TGTGCCAGCAGAAACAGGGATAACTATGGCTACACCTTC.

The CDR3: CASSPTLGADTQYF. CDR3 bases: TGCGCCAGCAGCCCCACTCTTGGGGCAGATACGCAGTATTTT. This sequence joins TRBV4-1 and TRBJ2-3, with D hard to call. The germline V gene encodes CDR1 MGHRA and CDR2 YSYEKL. The CDR3 is 14 residues long. V lost 4 bases to trimming and J lost 4 bases, with 12 bases between them.